Presented here are 21 T cell receptor beta chains from one specimen sequenced in a study of blood T cell repertoires in COVID-19. The data were produced by immunoSEQ multiplex PCR, yet TCRdb's version contains in-frame clones alone and is incomplete. The sample includes around 50,000 clones, approximately 90% of them seen just once. The sequenced sample was peripheral blood. These receptors were collected from a man aged 70-80 years with acute or convalescent COVID-19.

The V call is TRBV4-3, the J call TRBJ1-4; 7 bases align to TRBD1. CDR1 is LGHNA and CDR2 is YSLEER in the germline V gene. V trimming: 1 base; J trimming: 1 base; junction bases outside the gene matches: 3. The CDR3 is made up of 16 amino acids. Here the CDR3 reads CASSQGNRGTNEKLFF. CDR3 nucleotides: TGCGCCAGCAGCCAAGGGAACAGGGGAACTAATGAAAAACTGTTTTTT.

The J gene is TRBJ2-1, the V gene TRBV5-4; 10 bases are shared with TRBD2. This CDR3 region has 15 residues. CDR1 and CDR2 (germline): SGHNT, YYREEE (reference sequence). The V and J ends lost 4 bases and 4 bases, in that order; junction bases with no gene match: 5. The CDR3 DNA is TGTGCCAGCAGCCAACTAGCGGGGTATTACAATGAGCAGTTCTTC. It is translated as CASSQLAGYYNEQFF.

This chain links TRBV5-1 with TRBJ2-7; 8 bases are shared with TRBD2. Germline values: CDR1 SGHRS, CDR2 YFSETQ. CDR3 length equals 15 residues. V trimming: 3 bases; J trimming: 6 bases; junction bases outside the gene matches: 11. DNA for the CDR3: TGCGCCAGCAGCTCCCCGGGGGGGGGCGCGGGCGAGCAGTACTTC. This codes for CASSSPGGGAGEQYF.

The V and J genes are TRBV12-3 or TRBV12-4 and TRBJ2-7; D may be TRBD1 (6 bases). The CDR3 runs to 13 residues. V lost 5 bases, J lost 0 bases, and 8 bases lay in between. The CDR3 region has the DNA TGTGCCAGCAGTGGACAGTTCTCCTACGAGCAGTACTTC. This translates into CASSGQFSYEQYF.

The chain is built from TRBV7-3 and TRBJ2-7; a weak D match, TRBD2 (6 bases). Per the germline V gene, CDR1 is SGHTA and CDR2 is FQGTGA. V lost 3 bases, J lost 7 bases, and 13 bases lay in between. The CDR3 consists of 13 residues. The CDR3: CASSFRPEGEQYF. The CDR3 DNA sequence: TGTGCCAGCAGCTTCCGACCGGAGGGGGAGCAGTACTTC. The whole variable domain, filled in from reference TRBV7-3 and TRBJ2-7, reads GAGVSQTPSNKVTEKGKYVELRCDPISGHTALYWYRQSLGQGPEFLIYFQGTGAADDSGLPNDRFFAVRPEGSVSTLKIQRTERGDSAVYLCASSFRPEGEQYFGPGTRLTVT.

The genes are TRBV14 and TRBJ2-1; 12 bases agree with TRBD2. Unmatched junction bases numbered 6, after V lost 6 bases and J lost 0 bases. There are 17 residues in the CDR3. Germline CDR1 and CDR2: SGHDN and FVKESK. CDR3 sequence (DNA): TGTGCCAGCAGTCAACTAGCGGGGGGCAGCTCCTACAATGAGCAGTTCTTC. It translates to CASSQLAGGSSYNEQFF.

This rearrangement joins TRBV27 to TRBJ1-5; D unclear. Germline V lookup: CDR1 MNHEY, CDR2 SMNVEV (reference sequence). This CDR3 spans 13 amino acids. V gave up 0 bases and J gave up 7 bases, with 7 bases separating them. DNA of the CDR3: TGTGCCAGCAGTTTATCTCTAGAGCAGCCCCAGCATTTT. This codes for CASSLSLEQPQHF.

The chain joins TRBV5-5 to TRBJ1-3; the match to TRBD1 covers 12 bases. J was trimmed by 7 bases and V by 4 bases; bases with no gene match: 15. The CDR3 runs 18 residues. Germline V gene data show CDR1 as SGHKS and CDR2 as YYEKEE (reference sequence). The CDR3 reads CASSPRDRGRISSNTIYF. The CDR3 DNA is TGTGCCAGCAGCCCTCGGGACAGGGGGCGAATTAGCAGTAACACCATATATTTT.

The chain links TRBV7-6 to TRBJ2-2, with 9 positions matching TRBD1. CDR3 length: 15 amino acids. CDR1 SGHVS and CDR2 FNYEAQ come from the germline V gene. V lost 5 bases and J lost 5; bases outside the gene matches: 6. CDR3 amino acids: CASSLWDRETGELFF. For the CDR3, the DNA is TGTGCCAGCAGCCTGTGGGACAGGGAAACCGGGGAGCTGTTTTTT.

The chain links TRBV7-6 to TRBJ1-3, with no clear D. CDR1 is SGHVS and CDR2 is FNYEAQ in the germline V gene. This CDR3 region has 13 residues. The V end was cut by 3 bases, the J end by 2 bases, with 5 bases between. CDR3 DNA: TGTGCCAGCAGCTTGAGAGCTGGAAACACCATATATTTT. As protein: CASSLRAGNTIYF.

This clone was recorded once. The V call is TRBV2, the J call TRBJ2-1, with 10 positions matching TRBD1. The CDR3 is 13 amino acids. The germline V gene encodes CDR1 SNHLY and CDR2 FYNNEI. V shed 7 bases, J shed 8 bases, and the junction held 5 bases outside the gene matches. The CDR3 DNA reads as TGTGCCAGCACGGGACAGGGGAAATATGAGCAGTTCTTC. This gives the protein CASTGQGKYEQFF.

V usage is TRBV4-3 and J usage is TRBJ1-2; 9 nucleotides line up with TRBD1. This CDR3 has 13 amino acids. CDR1 is LGHNA, CDR2 YSLEER, per germline. Losses at the gene ends were 4 bases for V and 6 bases for J; bases not matched to a gene: 3. The CDR3 DNA follows: TGCGCCAGCAGCCCGGACAGGGGAAATGGCTACACCTTC. Its translation is CASSPDRGNGYTF.

The V call is TRBV30, the J call TRBJ1-1, with 7 bases fitting TRBD1. Germline-derived CDR1 and CDR2 are GTSNPN and SVGIG (reference sequence). This CDR3 contains 13 residues. V shed 3 bases and J 0 bases; nucleotides not matched to a gene: 1. CDR3 in DNA: TGTGCCTGGAGAGGACAGGTGAACACTGAAGCTTTCTTT. Translation: CAWRGQVNTEAFF.

This sequence joins TRBV5-1 and TRBJ1-1; a possible D gene is TRBD1 (6 bases). Per the germline V gene, CDR1 is SGHRS and CDR2 is YFSETQ. Trimming removed 4 bases at V and 1 base at J, with 11 bases between. The CDR3 is made up of 14 amino acids. CDR3 protein: CASSLDSGNTEAFF. DNA for the CDR3: TGCGCCAGCAGCCTGGACAGTGGGAACACTGAAGCTTTCTTT. The entire variable domain, with the rest obtained from reference TRBV5-1 and TRBJ1-1, is as follows: KAGVTQTPRYLIKTRGQQVTLSCSPISGHRSVSWYQQTPGQGLQFLFEYFSETQRNKGNFPGRFSGRQFSNSRSEMNVSTLELGDSALYLCASSLDSGNTEAFFGQGTRLTVV.

The chain recombines TRBV18 with TRBJ1-3; perhaps TRBD1 as D (6 bases). Per the germline V gene, CDR1 is KGHSH and CDR2 is LQKENI. V was cut by 2 bases and J by 2 bases, with 10 bases left in between. This CDR3 is 15 amino acids long. The CDR3 sequence is CASSPTQGTGNTIYF. CDR3 DNA sequence: TGTGCCAGCTCACCAACACAGGGTACTGGAAACACCATATATTTT.

V usage is TRBV2 and J usage is TRBJ2-4, with D possibly being TRBD2 (6 bases). Per germline, CDR1 SNHLY and CDR2 FYNNEI. The CDR3 is 14 amino acids. V lost 6 bases to trimming and J lost 1 base, with 10 bases between them. As DNA, the CDR3 is TGTGCCAGCAGAGGGAGCGGGGCCAAAAACATTCAGTACTTC. This codes for CASRGSGAKNIQYF.

The rearrangement joins TRBV5-4 to TRBJ2-1; weak D call: TRBD2 (6 bases). The CDR3 has 13 amino acids. From germline, CDR1 is SGHNT and CDR2 YYREEE (reference sequence). V lost 4 bases and J lost 5, with 10 bases in between. CDR3 sequence reads: CASSPGLDNEQFF. The CDR3 region has the DNA TGTGCCAGCAGCCCGGGACTCGACAATGAGCAGTTCTTC.

This clone was recorded only once. The chain employs TRBV19 and TRBJ2-7; TRBD1 matches 11 bases. Germline-derived CDR1 and CDR2 are LNHDA and SQIVND (reference sequence). J lost 2 bases, V lost 10 bases, and 10 bases had no gene match. The CDR3 loop spans 15 amino acids. As DNA, the CDR3 is TGTGCCACCAATGATGGGACAGGGGGGACCTACGAGCAGTACTTC. Amino acids: CATNDGTGGTYEQYF.

This clone was recorded a few times. The chain has TRBV6-1 and TRBJ1-3, with D unclear. This CDR3 is built from 16 residues. Germline values: CDR1 MNHNS, CDR2 SASEGT. The ends were cut back, 0 bases at V and 0 bases at J, with 9 bases in the middle. The CDR3 reads CASSEAAAGSGNTIYF. CDR3 nucleotide sequence: TGTGCCAGCAGTGAAGCGGCGGCGGGCTCTGGAAACACCATATATTTT.

The gene calls are TRBV27 and TRBJ2-7, with D uncertain. Germline CDR1 MNHEY, CDR2 SMNVEV (reference sequence). V was clipped by 9 bases and J by 3 bases, with 9 bases between them. This CDR3 region has 11 residues. The CDR3: CARGQSYEQYF. In DNA form, the CDR3 reads TGTGCCAGGGGCCAGAGCTACGAGCAGTACTTC.

The chain carries TRBV7-9 and TRBJ2-7, with a possible D match to TRBD2 (6 bases). The V end was cut by 4 bases, the J end by 0 bases, with 19 bases between. Germline lookup yields CDR1 SEHNR and CDR2 FQNEAQ (reference sequence). The CDR3 sequence is 17 residues long. CDR3 loop: CASSSTPRRASSYEQYF. Written as DNA, the CDR3 is TGTGCCAGCAGCTCCACCCCCAGGAGGGCTAGCTCCTACGAGCAGTACTTC.